This T cell receptor beta chain was recovered during a study of metastatic and nonmetastatic thyroid tumors. Across the study: Comparison of repertoires was carried out across blood and tumor or nodule tissue from malignant and benign thyroid patients. The study's findings and limits: Benign nodules reportedly had significantly lower TCR beta diversity than malignant thyroid tumors in blood and tumor.

TCRdb re-clonotyped the PCR reads through MiXCR. The sample has some 22,000 clones, 24% seen once. The germline CDR1 and CDR2 sequences are MNHNS and SASEGT. This CDR3 region has 14 residues. In this sample, this clone turned up once. Its specificity is not known. At one boundary the junction diverges from the germline segment, which might be a read error. All patients reached thyroid surgery having received no treatment beforehand. The sequenced material came from tumor tissue. This receptor was obtained from a male donor with papillary thyroid cancer or a benign thyroid nodule (not recorded which). Some clones in this sample may be carry-over from other donors' samples. The chain couples TRBV6-1 to TRBJ1-2; D gene ambiguous. The DNA for the CDR3 is TGTGCCAGCACCCCGGCCTACGGTTCCTATGGCTGCACCTTC. As protein: CASTPAYGSYGCTF.